The TCR beta chain under discussion was sequenced for a study of beta chain features in type 1 diabetes. The wider study: In age, gender and cell yields, patients were similar to healthy donors. Analysis included 107,917,701 sorted cells drawn from all samples.

As every portion of the isolated RNA was reverse transcribed, the sequencing read expressed TCRB transcripts. The protocol was immunoSEQ multiplex PCR, while the TCRdb copy is restricted to in-frame clones and leaves out a portion. The sample yields around 250,000 clones, about 24% seen once. Purity above 98% was achieved in all sorted populations. The CDR3 extends over 13 amino acids. The germline V gene encodes CDR1 SQVTM and CDR2 ANQGSEA. The J segment lost 5 bases and the V segment lost 7 bases, leaving 9 bases of the junction unmatched. This clone has just a few counts. The antigen is unknown. The study, taken as a whole, reports: When Type 1 diabetes patients were examined, their TCRB CDR3s proved moderately but significantly shorter in all four CD4+ subsets.

The origin of this receptor is a woman in her twenties or thirties with type 1 diabetes. Sequenced sample: naive CD4+ T cells from blood. This chain joins TRBV29-1 and TRBJ1-1, with TRBD1 matching over 8 bases. CDR3 nucleotides: TGCAGCGCTAGCGGGACAGGTCGTACTGAAGCTTTCTTT. Translation: CSASGTGRTEAFF.